This TCR beta chain was recovered during a study of blood T cell repertoires in COVID-19. Study at large: Both acute and convalescent COVID-19 samples were obtained from the United States, Italy and Spain. PBMCs, B-cell-depleted T cells, or T cells provided the cDNA or gDNA that made up the material.

Germline V gene lookup returns CDR1 MDHEN and CDR2 SYDVKM. Trimming removed 5 bases from V and 7 bases from J, with 18 bases in between. CDR3 length: 15 residues. Per the original methods: How many nucleated cells were present was estimated from reference gene primer amplification. TCRdb's table, derived via immunoSEQ multiplex PCR, lists solely in-frame clones and lacks some. The V and J calls and the clone size are those of that table, but D and trimming were determined from the DNA. The data show over 75,000 clones, just under 80% seen once. This chain uses TRBV28 with TRBJ1-3; D not certain. The material sequenced was peripheral blood. The sequence was collected from a human donor in a cohort sampled during active COVID-19. CDR3 in amino acids: CASSPAVRGWNTIYF. The CDR3 DNA reads as TGTGCCAGCAGTCCCGCCGTTCGGGGTTGGAACACCATATATTTT. Full variable domain (rest looked up from reference TRBV28 and TRBJ1-3): DVKVTQSSRYLVKRTGEKVFLECVQDMDHENMFWYRQDPGLGLRLIYFSYDVKMKEKGDIPEGYSVSREKKERFSLILESASTNQTSMYLCASSPAVRGWNTIYFGEGSWLTVV.